The 24 T cell receptor beta chains listed next were all sequenced from one sample in a study of beta chain features in type 1 diabetes. Reverse transcription of all isolated RNA meant that expressed TCRB transcripts were sequenced. Assay used: immunoSEQ multiplex PCR; TCRdb lists only in-frame clones, some missing. The table shows hundreds of thousands of clones, with less than 20% occurring only once. The sample taken for sequencing was naive CD4+ T cells from blood. These receptors all stem from a man in his late teens or twenties in good health.

This clone appeared a few times. The chain carries TRBV9 and TRBJ1-6; no definite D call. Looked up from germline, CDR1 is SGDLS and CDR2 is YYNGEE. This CDR3 region has 15 residues. Trimming took off 3 bases at V and 4 bases at J, with 11 bases between the two ends. The CDR3 nucleotides are TGTGCCAGCAGCGCCCTTGCTTTATATAATTCACCCCTCCACTTT. It is translated as CASSALALYNSPLHF.

This sequence joins TRBV18 and TRBJ2-5; D call uncertain. This CDR3 has 15 amino acids. Trimming left V 3 bases short and J 5 bases short, with 16 bases between. Germline CDR1 reads KGHSH; CDR2 reads LQKENI. CDR3 sequence reads: CASSPTLLNVETQYF. CDR3 nucleotides: TGTGCCAGCTCACCTACCCTACTAAACGTGGAGACCCAGTACTTC. Full variable domain (remainder filled in from reference TRBV18 and TRBJ2-5): NAGVMQNPRHLVRRRGQEARLRCSPMKGHSHVYWYRQLPEEGLKFMVYLQKENIIDESGMPKERFSAEFPKEGPSILRIQQVVRGDSAAYFCASSPTLLNVETQYFGPGTRLLVL.

The CDR3 DNA follows: TGTGCCAGCAAGGGGACTAGCGGGAGAGGGCTTTACAATGAGCAGTTCTTC. This translates into CASKGTSGRGLYNEQFF. The V and J genes are TRBV25-1 and TRBJ2-1; 14 bases are a match to TRBD2. V was pared by 7 bases and J by 4 bases, with 9 bases of the junction left unmatched. CDR3 length: 17 residues. Germline CDR1 is MGHDK and CDR2 is SYGVNS. The full variable domain, rest sourced from reference TRBV25-1 and TRBJ2-1, is EADIYQTPRYLVIGTGKKITLECSQTMGHDKMYWYQQDPGMELHLIHYSYGVNSTEKGDLSSESTVSRIRTEHFPLTLESARPSHTSQYLCASKGTSGRGLYNEQFFGPGTRLTVL.

The table lists this clone with a few counts. V gene TRBV28 combines with J gene TRBJ2-3; TRBD2 is a possible D gene (5 bases). Trimming took 5 bases from V and 2 from J, leaving 11 bases between them. The germline gives CDR1 MDHEN, CDR2 SYDVKM. The CDR3 contains 14 residues. CDR3 sequence (DNA): TGTGCCAGCAGTACCCCGGGGTTCACAGATACGCAGTATTTT. Translated: CASSTPGFTDTQYF.

The chain joins TRBV7-2 to TRBJ1-5, with a tentative D call TRBD1 (5 bases). V was cut by 1 base and J by 3 bases, with 13 bases left in between. Germline lookup yields CDR1 SGHTA and CDR2 FQGNSA. The CDR3 length is 16 residues. CDR3 DNA sequence: TGTGCCAGCAGCTTAGACAGGATACGCTTCAATCAGCCCCAGCATTTT. As protein: CASSLDRIRFNQPQHF.

The chain couples TRBV9 to TRBJ1-1; tentatively, D is TRBD1 (6 bases). Germline V gene sequence: CDR1 SGDLS, CDR2 YYNGEE. V lost 1 base to trimming and J lost 4 bases, with 11 bases between them. The CDR3 spans 14 residues. CDR3 loop: CASSVTGMSTEAFF. The CDR3 DNA follows: TGTGCCAGCAGCGTAACAGGGATGAGCACTGAAGCTTTCTTT.

The rearrangement joins TRBV6-5 to TRBJ2-1; 11 bases agree with TRBD2. V was pared by 7 bases and J by 9 bases, with 8 bases of the junction left unmatched. Per germline, CDR1 MNHEY and CDR2 SVGAGI. The CDR3 covers 14 residues. The DNA for the CDR3 is TGTGCCAGCACGCGCGTAGCGGGAGGGAGTGAGCAGTTCTTC. Translation gives CASTRVAGGSEQFF.

This chain links TRBV18 with TRBJ2-1; no definite D call. V lost 3 bases and J 2 bases, leaving 14 bases between the germline ends. This CDR3 region has 16 residues. CDR1 is KGHSH and CDR2 is LQKENI in the germline V gene. The CDR3 region is CASSPYRSLTYNEQFF. The CDR3 coding sequence is TGTGCCAGCTCACCTTACAGATCCTTAACCTACAATGAGCAGTTCTTC.

The gene calls are TRBV5-1 and TRBJ2-7; the D call may be TRBD1 or TRBD2 (5 bases each). Germline V gene data show CDR1 as SGHRS and CDR2 as YFSETQ. The CDR3 loop spans 15 amino acids. With 0 bases removed from V and 1 base from J, the gap between germline ends came to 11 bases. CDR3 region: CASSLAGTRSYEQYF. The CDR3 nucleotides read TGCGCCAGCAGCTTGGCTGGGACCCGATCCTACGAGCAGTACTTC.

The gene calls are TRBV5-1 and TRBJ2-7, with D maybe TRBD2 (5 bases). CDR3 size: 14 residues. V lost 0 bases and J lost 5, with 12 bases in between. Germline CDR1 SGHRS, CDR2 YFSETQ. The CDR3 spells CASSLVRRSNEQYF. Here the CDR3 DNA reads TGCGCCAGCAGCTTGGTCAGGAGGTCCAACGAGCAGTACTTC.

This clone was observed a few times. The chain joins TRBV5-6 to TRBJ2-1; D remains ambiguous. In germline, CDR1 is SGHDT, CDR2 YYEEEE. V dropped 4 bases and J dropped 3 bases, with 8 bases sitting between them. CDR3 length: 13 amino acids. CDR3 DNA: TGTGCCAGCAGCCGGCGCGTCTACAATGAGCAGTTCTTC. It encodes CASSRRVYNEQFF.

This clone came up a few times. J is TRBJ1-5 and V is TRBV19; D may be TRBD1 (5 bases). The V gene lost 6 bases and the J gene lost 5 bases, with 14 bases spanning the gap. CDR1 is LNHDA, CDR2 SQIVND, per germline (reference sequence). This CDR3 region has 14 residues. Here the CDR3 reads CASRALTGHQPQHF. CDR3 DNA sequence: TGTGCCAGTAGGGCACTAACAGGACATCAGCCCCAGCATTTT.

J is TRBJ2-1 and V is TRBV6-1; D is possibly TRBD2 (6 bases). V was cut by 3 bases and J by 3 bases, with 12 bases left in between. The CDR3 extends over 15 amino acids. Per the germline V gene, CDR1 is MNHNS and CDR2 is SASEGT. The CDR3 here is CASSDGGTLYNEQFF. CDR3 in DNA: TGTGCCAGCAGTGATGGGGGGACCCTCTACAATGAGCAGTTCTTC.

This clone was counted a few times. The chain links TRBV30 to TRBJ1-3; perhaps TRBD1 as D (6 bases). Germline values: CDR1 GTSNPN, CDR2 SVGIG (reference sequence). Trimming took 3 bases from V and 1 from J, leaving 7 bases between them. The CDR3 spans 13 residues. The CDR3 region has the DNA TGTGCCTGGAGGGGGGCATCTGGAAACACCATATATTTT. Protein product: CAWRGASGNTIYF.

A few counts support this clone. The CDR3 sequence: CASSYIPGTAYEQYF. CDR3 DNA: TGTGCCAGCAGCTACATACCAGGGACAGCCTACGAGCAGTACTTC. The chain uses TRBV7-2 and TRBJ2-7, with 7 positions matching TRBD1. Losses at the gene ends were 4 bases for V and 2 bases for J; bases not matched to a gene: 8. The CDR3 loop spans 15 amino acids. The germline CDR1 and CDR2 sequences are SGHTA and FQGNSA.

This clone occurred a few times. This sequence joins TRBV5-1 and TRBJ2-1, with D tentatively TRBD1 (6 bases). V was pared by 0 bases and J by 5 bases, with 9 bases between. CDR1 and CDR2 from the germline V gene are SGHRS and YFSETQ. This CDR3 is 14 amino acids long. CDR3 region: CASSLGYRDNEQFF. In DNA form, the CDR3 reads TGCGCCAGCAGCTTGGGGTACAGGGACAATGAGCAGTTCTTC.

The rearrangement uses TRBV7-8 and TRBJ2-3; no reliable D call. The CDR3 is 14 residues long. Trimming removed 5 bases at V and 6 bases at J, with 15 bases between. Germline loops: CDR1 SGHVS, CDR2 FQNEAQ. In DNA, the CDR3 is TGTGCCAGCAGCATCTCCATGGCGCACGATACGCAGTATTTT. This encodes CASSISMAHDTQYF.

This clone was seen only a few times. This sequence joins TRBV2 and TRBJ1-1, with D uncertain. Germline lookup yields CDR1 SNHLY and CDR2 FYNNEI. CDR3 size: 13 residues. The V and J ends lost 8 bases and 1 base respectively, with 11 bases between them. The CDR3 region is CASRTWGNTEAFF. The CDR3 DNA sequence: TGTGCCAGCCGTACCTGGGGGAACACTGAAGCTTTCTTT.

The rearrangement uses TRBV10-3 and TRBJ1-1; D perhaps matches TRBD1 (6 bases). CDR3 length equals 15 residues. Germline CDR1 is ENHRY and CDR2 is SYGVKD. V was trimmed by 6 bases and J by 1 base, leaving 15 bases between them. The CDR3 sequence is CAIRGPGAANTEAFF. The CDR3 DNA is TGTGCCATCAGAGGCCCGGGGGCCGCGAACACTGAAGCTTTCTTT.

This clone was observed many times. The chain is built from TRBV10-3 and TRBJ2-1, with a weak D call TRBD1 (5 bases). In germline, CDR1 is ENHRY, CDR2 SYGVKD. The length of the CDR3 is 17 residues. The V gene lost 0 bases and the J gene lost 8 bases, with 20 bases spanning the gap. This chain's CDR3 is CAISESVLVASRDEQFF. The CDR3 DNA is TGTGCCATCAGTGAGTCGGTGTTGGTGGCAAGCAGGGATGAGCAGTTCTTC.

This clone has more than one count but fewer than ten. CDR3 region: CASSVGNSGRVADTQYF. CDR3 DNA sequence: TGTGCCAGCAGCGTAGGGAATAGCGGGAGAGTGGCAGATACGCAGTATTTT. The rearrangement links TRBV9 to TRBJ2-3, with 9 nucleotides matching TRBD2. Germline values: CDR1 SGDLS, CDR2 YYNGEE. V gave up 0 bases and J gave up 4 bases; unmatched junction bases: 9. This CDR3 is built from 17 residues.

The V gene is TRBV28, the J gene TRBJ2-7; 9 bases fit TRBD1. Germline V CDR1 and CDR2: MDHEN, SYDVKM. V trimming: 3 bases; J trimming: 2 bases; junction bases outside the gene matches: 2. The length of the CDR3 is 14 residues. The CDR3 region has the DNA TGTGCCAGCAGTTTCAGACAGGGGGCCTACGAGCAGTACTTC. Translation: CASSFRQGAYEQYF.

The V call is TRBV27, the J call TRBJ2-1; no firm D call. Germline assignment: CDR1 MNHEY and CDR2 SMNVEV (reference sequence). The CDR3 consists of 15 residues. Trimming cost V 0 bases and J 5 bases, with 11 bases left between them. The CDR3 spells CASSLSLGWNNEQFF. The CDR3 DNA follows: TGTGCCAGCAGTTTATCTTTAGGATGGAACAATGAGCAGTTCTTC.

The chain links TRBV28 to TRBJ2-2, with 9 bases that match TRBD1. Per germline, CDR1 MDHEN and CDR2 SYDVKM. The CDR3 length is 14 residues. V lost 7 bases, J lost 2 bases, and 2 bases stayed unmatched. DNA of the CDR3: TGTGCCAGCATAACAGGGGGCAACACCGGGGAGCTGTTTTTT. Protein: CASITGGNTGELFF.